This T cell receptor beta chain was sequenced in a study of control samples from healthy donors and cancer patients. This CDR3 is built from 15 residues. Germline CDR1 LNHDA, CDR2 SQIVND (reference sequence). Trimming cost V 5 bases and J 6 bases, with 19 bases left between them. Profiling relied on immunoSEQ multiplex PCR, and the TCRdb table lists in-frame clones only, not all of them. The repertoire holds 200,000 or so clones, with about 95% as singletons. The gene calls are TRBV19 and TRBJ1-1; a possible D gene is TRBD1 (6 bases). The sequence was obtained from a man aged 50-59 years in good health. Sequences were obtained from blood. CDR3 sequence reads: CASSYSRGRIAEAFF. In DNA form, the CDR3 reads TGTGCCAGTAGTTACTCTCGGGGGCGAATCGCTGAAGCTTTCTTT.